This T cell receptor beta chain was captured by sequencing in a study of identical twins. Findings and limits, study-wide: Memory repertoires lacked the insertion deficit that abundant cord blood beta clonotypes showed. Low generation probability was overrepresented in out-of-frame alpha sequences shared by twins.

This clonotype was seen only a few times. The antigen is unknown. Each CDR3 protein gets one entry after TCRdb re-called the 5' RACE reads with MiXCR. The table lists around 960,000 distinct CDR3 sequences, 9% to 15% of them singletons, with around 1.6% in the top ten. V was clipped by 2 bases and J by 2 bases, with 8 bases between them. This CDR3 has 14 residues. The germline V gene has CDR1 SGHAT and CDR2 FQNNGV. This same sample was also part of a study on yellow fever vaccine responses in identical twins.

The sequenced sample consisted of PBMCs. J is TRBJ2-3 and V is TRBV11-2; D unclear. The sequence derives from a young woman in good health. CDR3 coding DNA: TGTGCCAGCAGCTTATTCCCCGCCACAGATACGCAGTATTTT. Protein: CASSLFPATDTQYF.